Listed here are 22 T cell receptor beta chains from one sample, sequenced in a study of blood T cell repertoires in COVID-19. Sequenced by immunoSEQ multiplex PCR; TCRdb stores in-frame clones only, minus some. The sample carries roughly 230,000 clones, 70% to 90% recorded once. The specimen sequenced was peripheral blood. The source is a man aged 45-65 years with COVID-19, enrolled during active disease.

The V gene is TRBV6-5, the J gene TRBJ2-7, with TRBD2 as a possible D gene (5 bases). This CDR3 has 14 amino acids. Between the trimmed V and J ends, which lost 0 bases and 2 bases, there was a span of 8 bases. Germline CDR1 MNHEY, CDR2 SVGAGI. CDR3 sequence (DNA): TGTGCCAGCAGTTACTCCGGGGTGACCTACGAGCAGTACTTC. Translation gives CASSYSGVTYEQYF.

The chain joins TRBV12-3 or TRBV12-4 to TRBJ1-2; D possibly corresponds to TRBD1 (6 bases). Trimming removed 3 bases at V and 8 bases at J, with 13 bases between. The CDR3 has 13 amino acids. The CDR3 DNA reads as TGTGCCAGCAGTTTTCGCAGGGGTCGGGGCTACACCTTC. Protein product: CASSFRRGRGYTF.

Only one count was recorded for this clone. V usage is TRBV4-2 and J usage is TRBJ2-1, with TRBD1 identical over 8 bases. This CDR3 region has 15 residues. V gave up 1 base and J gave up 9 bases; unmatched junction bases: 8. Looked up from germline, CDR1 is LGHNA and CDR2 is YNFKEQ. As DNA, the CDR3 is TGTGCCAGCAGCCAAGGGACAGGGTCCGCCCGTGAGCAGTTCTTC. It specifies CASSQGTGSAREQFF.

The chain couples TRBV7-2 to TRBJ1-3, with 9 bases aligning to TRBD1. This CDR3 region has 16 residues. Germline values: CDR1 SGHTA, CDR2 FQGNSA. With 2 bases clipped from V and 2 bases from J, the junction kept 4 bases outside the gene matches. CDR3 sequence reads: CASSLKQGAPGNTIYF. CDR3 coding DNA: TGTGCCAGCAGCTTAAAACAGGGGGCGCCTGGAAACACCATATATTTT.

The chain has TRBV6-6 and TRBJ2-6; TRBD1 matches at 7 bases. Germline V CDR1 and CDR2: MNHNY, SVGAGI (reference sequence). V lost 8 bases and J lost 1; bases outside the gene matches: 8. The CDR3 sequence is 16 residues long. The DNA for the CDR3 is TGTGCCAGCGGCCGACAGGGACCGTCTGGGGCCAACGTCCTGACTTTC. It is translated as CASGRQGPSGANVLTF.

This sequence joins TRBV30 and TRBJ2-7; 12 positions match TRBD2. Trimming cost V 2 bases and J 2 bases; bases outside gene matches: 1. The germline gives CDR1 GTSNPN, CDR2 SVGIG (reference sequence). This CDR3 spans 14 amino acids. This chain's CDR3 is CAWSWTSGTYEQYF. The CDR3 nucleotides are TGTGCCTGGAGTTGGACTAGCGGGACCTACGAGCAGTACTTC. Drawing the rest from reference TRBV30 and TRBJ2-7, the complete variable domain is SQTIHQWPATLVQPVGSPLSLECTVEGTSNPNLYWYRQAAGRGLQLLFYSVGIGQISSEVPQNLSASRPQDRQFILSSKKLLLSDSGFYLCAWSWTSGTYEQYFGPGTRLTVT.

The chain uses TRBV19 and TRBJ2-2; tentative D call: TRBD1 (6 bases). Germline-derived CDR1 and CDR2 are LNHDA and SQIVND (reference sequence). The CDR3 is made up of 16 amino acids. The V gene lost 1 base and the J gene lost 1 base, with 10 bases spanning the gap. CDR3 region: CASSIGRGRNTGELFF. The DNA of the CDR3 is TGTGCCAGTAGTATAGGCAGGGGCAGGAACACCGGGGAGCTGTTTTTT.

V and J are TRBV24-1 and TRBJ1-4, with D possibly matching TRBD1 (5 bases). This CDR3 is built from 15 residues. The germline V gene encodes CDR1 KGHDR and CDR2 SFDVKD. Trimming stripped 2 bases from V and 4 bases from J, with 10 bases between. The CDR3 coding sequence is TGTGCCACCAGTGATTCAGGGCCGGGTAATGAAAAACTGTTTTTT. This codes for CATSDSGPGNEKLFF.

V is TRBV7-9 and J is TRBJ1-1, with 7 bases that match TRBD1. Germline V CDR1 and CDR2: SEHNR, FQNEAQ (reference sequence). The V and J ends lost 0 bases and 5 bases, in that order; junction bases with no gene match: 6. The CDR3 covers 15 residues. CDR3 region: CASSLAMGQSTEAFF. The CDR3 DNA is TGTGCCAGCAGCTTAGCGATGGGACAGTCTACTGAAGCTTTCTTT.

The chain has TRBV5-1 and TRBJ2-2; tentatively, D is TRBD2 (7 bases). The CDR3 runs to 15 residues. The germline V and J ends were trimmed by 4 bases and 1 base, with 11 bases remaining between them. CDR1 is SGHRS and CDR2 is YFSETQ in the germline V gene. Here the CDR3 DNA reads TGCGCCAGCAGCGGCGGGGGCCTGAACACCGGGGAGCTGTTTTTT. This encodes CASSGGGLNTGELFF.

This chain connects TRBV5-1 to TRBJ2-1; no clear D gene. V dropped 3 bases and J dropped 4 bases, with 14 bases sitting between them. CDR3 length equals 15 residues. CDR1 is SGHRS and CDR2 is YFSETQ in the germline V gene. The CDR3 DNA follows: TGCGCCAGCAGCTCCGAGGCCCCGGGTTACAATGAGCAGTTCTTC. Translated: CASSSEAPGYNEQFF.

This rearrangement joins TRBV5-1 to TRBJ2-1, with 7 bases fitting TRBD1. Germline V gene lookup returns CDR1 SGHRS and CDR2 YFSETQ. Trimming removed 4 bases from V and 5 bases from J; junction bases left unmatched: 6. This CDR3 spans 14 amino acids. The CDR3 nucleotides are TGCGCCAGCAGCCTCGGGACAGTAAACAATGAGCAGTTCTTC. It yields the protein CASSLGTVNNEQFF.

This clone was detected a few times. This chain joins TRBV27 and TRBJ2-7; a weak D match, TRBD2 (6 bases). The germline V and J ends were trimmed by 3 bases and 3 bases, with 9 bases remaining between them. The CDR3 has 13 residues. Germline CDR1 is MNHEY and CDR2 is SMNVEV (reference sequence). CDR3: CASSFGLFYEQYF. CDR3 bases: TGTGCCAGCAGTTTTGGACTATTCTACGAGCAGTACTTC.

The gene calls are TRBV28 and TRBJ1-5; unclear D gene. V gave up 6 bases and J gave up 6 bases, with 9 bases separating them. Germline assignment: CDR1 MDHEN and CDR2 SYDVKM. The CDR3 covers 12 residues. The CDR3 sequence is CASRPGSQPQHF. CDR3 bases: TGTGCCAGCAGGCCCGGGAGTCAGCCCCAGCATTTT.

This clone has just a few counts. This chain links TRBV5-8 with TRBJ2-1, with 14 bases aligning to TRBD2. Trimming took 0 bases from V and 4 from J; bases not matched to a gene: 0. CDR3 size: 16 residues. CDR1 and CDR2 from the germline V gene are SGHTS and YDEGEE. CDR3 DNA sequence: TGTGCCAGCAGCTTGGGGACTAGCGGGGGGTACAATGAGCAGTTCTTC. This codes for CASSLGTSGGYNEQFF. Full variable domain (remainder filled in from reference TRBV5-8 and TRBJ2-1): EAGVTQSPTHLIKTRGQQATLRCSPISGHTSVYWYQQALGLGLQFLLWYDEGEERNRGNFPPRFSGRQFPNYSSELNVNALELEDSALYLCASSLGTSGGYNEQFFGPGTRLTVL.

The chain links TRBV3-1 (or the pseudogene TRBV3-2) to TRBJ2-3; 7 bases are a match to TRBD2. The germline V gene has CDR1 LGHDT and CDR2 YNNKEL (reference sequence). V gave up 1 base and J gave up 2 bases; unmatched junction bases: 6. This CDR3 comprises 16 residues. Here the CDR3 reads CASSQGGLSPTDTQYF. Here the CDR3 DNA reads TGTGCCAGCAGCCAAGGGGGACTATCTCCCACAGATACGCAGTATTTT.

CDR3 coding DNA: TGTGCCACCAGTGAACAGGGGAGAGGGGCCATCGATACGCAGTATTTT. Translation gives CATSEQGRGAIDTQYF. The chain employs TRBV24-1 and TRBJ2-3; TRBD1 agrees at 7 bases. The CDR3 contains 16 residues. V lost 4 bases and J lost 6; bases outside the gene matches: 12. Germline V gene lookup returns CDR1 KGHDR and CDR2 SFDVKD.

The chain carries TRBV24-1 and TRBJ1-2, with TRBD1 matching over 8 bases. Germline V CDR1 and CDR2: KGHDR, SFDVKD. CDR3 length: 17 amino acids. V dropped 2 bases and J dropped 3; count of bases not matched to a gene: 10. In DNA, the CDR3 is TGTGCCACCAGTGATTCCGGGACAGGTACCACCTACTATGGCTACACCTTC. The encoded protein is CATSDSGTGTTYYGYTF.

This rearrangement joins TRBV4-2 to TRBJ2-5, with D unresolved. The CDR3 sequence is 14 residues long. CDR1 and CDR2 (germline): LGHNA, YNFKEQ. Trimming shortened V by 0 bases and J by 2 bases, and 7 bases separated the two germline ends. The chain's CDR3 is CASSQDGTQETQYF. CDR3 sequence (DNA): TGTGCCAGCAGCCAAGATGGCACACAAGAGACCCAGTACTTC.

The chain couples TRBV1 to TRBJ2-1; the D call of TRBD2 is as the table states it, not checked on the DNA. TRBV1 is tagged as a pseudogene. This CDR3 region has 16 residues. The DNA of the CDR3 is TGCACCAGCAGCCATATGAGAGCGGGGGGGTGGAATGAGCAGTTCTTC. This sequence encodes CTSSHMRAGGWNEQFF.

This clone is a singleton in its sample. V usage is TRBV10-3 and J usage is TRBJ2-7, with a possible D match to TRBD1 (6 bases). V lost 8 bases and J lost 6, with 26 bases in between. The CDR3 covers 16 residues. CDR1 and CDR2 from the germline V gene are ENHRY and SYGVKD. CDR3 in DNA: TGTGCCATCGGGACGGGGTTGAATACAGGGAGAGGCGAGCAGTACTTC. Translating gives CAIGTGLNTGRGEQYF.

The chain joins TRBV3-1 (or the pseudogene TRBV3-2) to TRBJ2-1; 7 positions match TRBD2. V shed 8 bases, J shed 0 bases, and the junction held 7 bases outside the gene matches. The germline V gene encodes CDR1 LGHDT and CDR2 YNNKEL (reference sequence). The CDR3 has 15 amino acids. The CDR3 here is CASGAGVSSYNEQFF. The DNA of the CDR3 is TGTGCCAGCGGGGCGGGAGTTAGCTCCTACAATGAGCAGTTCTTC.